This is a list of T cell receptor beta chains from one sample in a study of blood T cell repertoires in COVID-19. Profiled with immunoSEQ multiplex PCR; TCRdb holds only in-frame clones, not every one. The sample includes 100,000 to 140,000 clones, 65% to 80% of them seen just once. Sequenced: peripheral blood. All receptors derive from a man aged 65 to 85 with acute or convalescent COVID-19. CDR3s include the opening cysteine and the closing phenylalanine or tryptophan. D genes are given only for firm matches. Some rows have no size entry. The others give once, few or many, or a class for an expanded clone.

TRBV11-1	TRBJ2-2	TRBD1	once	CASSLMGQLTGELFF	TGTGCCAGCAGCTTAATGGGACAGCTCACCGGGGAGCTGTTTTTT
TRBV19	TRBJ1-5	NA	NA	CASTTQLNQPQHF	TGTGCCAGTACGACACAGCTCAATCAGCCCCAGCATTTT
TRBV18	TRBJ2-7	NA	NA	CASSPRTASYEQYF	TGTGCCAGCTCACCGCGGACAGCCTCCTACGAGCAGTACTTC
TRBV3-1/TRBV3-2	TRBJ2-2	TRBD2	NA	CASSQVLAGASANTGELFF	TGTGCCAGCAGCCAAGTATTAGCGGGGGCCTCCGCCAACACCGGGGAGCTGTTTTTT
TRBV6-6	TRBJ2-7	NA	once	CASTRSLGRSYEQYF	TGTGCCAGCACCCGTTCCCTGGGCCGTTCCTACGAGCAGTACTTC
TRBV29-1	TRBJ2-2	TRBD2	NA	CSAGDPGLAGGPTGELFF	TGCAGCGCTGGGGACCCGGGACTAGCGGGGGGGCCCACCGGGGAGCTGTTTTTT
TRBV7-2	TRBJ2-5	TRBD2	NA	CASSFGGVGKETQYF	TGTGCCAGCAGCTTCGGGGGGGTTGGGAAAGAGACCCAGTACTTC
TRBV25-1	TRBJ1-2	TRBD1	NA	CASSEPGQGKGGYTF	TGTGCCAGCAGTGAACCGGGACAGGGGAAGGGAGGCTACACCTTC
TRBV6-6	TRBJ1-2	NA	NA	CASSLSNYGYTF	TGTGCCAGCAGCCTCAGTAACTATGGCTACACCTTC
TRBV25-1	TRBJ1-6	NA	NA	CASAIQSGSPLHF	TGTGCCAGCGCCATACAAAGCGGTTCACCCCTCCACTTT
TRBV12-3/TRBV12-4	TRBJ1-2	TRBD1	NA	CASSQGQAYGYTF	TGTGCCAGCAGCCAGGGACAGGCCTATGGCTACACCTTC
TRBV5-1	TRBJ1-1	NA	once	CASSLVVTGAGVTEAFF	TGCGCCAGCAGCTTGGTAGTGACAGGCGCCGGGGTCACTGAAGCTTTCTTT
TRBV27	TRBJ1-2	TRBD1	few	CASRRDRGGYTF	TGTGCCAGCAGACGGGACAGGGGTGGCTACACCTTC
TRBV12-3/TRBV12-4	TRBJ2-1	TRBD1	NA	CASNSGGDEQFF	TGTGCCAGCAACTCAGGGGGCGATGAGCAGTTCTTC
TRBV12-3/TRBV12-4	TRBJ1-1	NA	NA	CASSFLEGIAFF	TGTGCCAGCAGTTTTTTAGAGGGTATAGCTTTCTTT
TRBV5-1	TRBJ2-5	NA	once	CASSIKETQYF	TGCGCCAGCAGCATCAAAGAGACCCAGTACTTC
TRBV6-2/TRBV6-3	TRBJ1-2	TRBD1	NA	CASSYPTGENYGYTF	TGTGCCAGCAGTTACCCGACAGGGGAAAACTATGGCTACACCTTC
TRBV5-5	TRBJ1-2	NA	NA	CASSPERGSGYTF	TGTGCCAGCAGCCCCGAGAGGGGGTCGGGCTACACCTTC
TRBV3-1/TRBV3-2	TRBJ1-1	NA	once	CASSQEVRGGEAFF	TGTGCCAGCAGCCAAGAGGTTAGGGGCGGAGAAGCTTTCTTT
TRBV10-3	TRBJ2-2	TRBD1	few	CAISQGVDTGELFF	TGTGCCATCAGCCAGGGGGTCGACACCGGGGAGCTGTTTTTT
TRBV5-5	TRBJ2-1	TRBD1	NA	CASSLGPNPGTGGNEQFF	TGTGCCAGCAGCTTGGGTCCCAATCCGGGGACAGGGGGCAATGAGCAGTTCTTC
TRBV18	TRBJ1-3	NA	NA	CASSPLDSKVNTIYF	TGTGCCAGCTCACCACTCGACTCGAAGGTGAACACCATATATTTT